Sequencing of this TCR beta chain was carried out in a study of control samples from healthy donors and cancer patients. In this sample, this clone turned up once. Trimming took 2 bases from V and 3 from J, leaving 11 bases between them. CDR3 length equals 15 residues. CDR1 and CDR2 (germline): KGHSH, LQKENI. The protocol was immunoSEQ multiplex PCR, while the TCRdb copy is restricted to in-frame clones and leaves out a portion. The repertoire holds 100,000 to 150,000 clones, with 80% to 95% as singletons. The receptor was isolated from a man older than 75 with head and neck cancer. This chain links TRBV18 with TRBJ1-5; D not certain. Material for sequencing was PBMCs. The CDR3 coding sequence is TGTGCCAGCTCACCATTTTCAGCGTTCAATCAGCCCCAGCATTTT. It yields the protein CASSPFSAFNQPQHF.